These 30 T cell receptor beta chains originate from one sample sequenced in a study of CD8+ T cells in alopecia areata. Extracted RNA was reverse transcribed into cDNA, the sequencing template. The method was immunoSEQ multiplex PCR; TCRdb's version includes in-frame clones alone and lacks a portion of them. Singletons are absent from the sample, which has 2,500 to 3,000 clones. Regarding time point: mouse skin 3 weeks after grafting. The source material was skin, sampled at week 3. All receptors come from a C3H/HeJ mouse with alopecia areata. The MHC haplotype recorded for the strain is H2-k.

This clone is termed medium-sized. Genes and germline come from the mouse. The CDR3 is cut off 4 residues early in the read; its end comes from the germline J gene. The chain has TRBV16 and TRBJ1-1, with D perhaps matching TRBD1 (6 bases). CDR3 size: 14 residues. Germline CDR1 SGHSA, CDR2 FRNQAP. The covered CDR3 bases are TGTGCAAGCAGCTTAGTTGGGGGGGCGCGA. Translating it yields CASSLVGGAR. The CDR3 in its entirety is CASSLVGGAREVFF.

This clone is labeled as medium-sized. Here the gene names and germline are mouse. The CDR3 is cut off 4 residues early in the read; its end comes from the germline J gene. The genes are TRBV13-3 and TRBJ2-2; D unresolved. The CDR3 consists of 14 residues. With 2 bases removed from V and 0 bases from J, the gap between germline ends came to 5 bases. Per the germline V gene, CDR1 is NNHDY and CDR2 is SYVADS. The CDR3 region is CASSESTNTGQLYF. The sequenced part of the CDR3 DNA is TGTGCCAGCAGTGAGTCAACAAACACCGGG.

About this clone: Gene names follow the mouse nomenclature. The CDR3 end is not reached by the read, which stops 4 residues before it; the germline J gene fills it in. V usage is TRBV31 and J usage is TRBJ1-1; 7 nucleotides line up with TRBD1. The CDR3 is made up of 14 amino acids. V shed 0 bases, J shed 0 bases, and the junction held 1 base outside the gene matches. Germline V lookup: CDR1 GKSSPN, CDR2 SITVG. Here the CDR3 reads CAWSLDRANTEVFF. CDR3 DNA, as far as it was read: TGTGCCTGGAGTCTAGACAGGGCAAACACA.

This clone occurred many times. The genes and germline here are from mouse. Read coverage stops 4 residues before the CDR3 terminus; the germline J gene supplies the remainder. V gene TRBV1 combines with J gene TRBJ2-4; perhaps TRBD1 as D (6 bases). Trimming shortened V by 0 bases and J by 0 bases, and 7 bases separated the two germline ends. Per the germline V gene, CDR1 is NSQYPW and CDR2 is LRSPGD (reference sequence). This CDR3 is built from 15 residues. Partial CDR3 DNA: TGCACCTGCAGTGCAGAACAGGGTAGTCAAAAC. Its protein product is CTCSAEQGSQN. The entire CDR3 protein reads CTCSAEQGSQNTLYF. The full variable domain, with the rest looked up from reference TRBV1 and TRBJ2-4, is VTLLEQNPRWRLVPRGQAVNLRCILKNSQYPWMSWYQQDLQKQLQWLFTLRSPGDKEVKSLPGADYLATRVTDTELRLQVANMSQGRTLYCTCSAEQGSQNTLYFGAGTRLSVL.

Judged by abundance, this clone is large. Any gene name here is a mouse gene name. The read terminates 4 residues before the CDR3 end, so the remaining end is supplied by the germline J gene. The gene calls are TRBV17 and TRBJ2-2; no definite D call. CDR1 MNHDT and CDR2 YYDKIL come from the germline V gene. This CDR3 has 14 residues. V was cut by 0 bases and J by 0 bases, with 2 bases left in between. CDR3 protein: CASSRDTNTGQLYF. The covered CDR3 bases are TGTGCTAGCAGTAGAGACACAAACACCGGG.

For this clone: Any gene name here is a mouse gene name. The read falls 4 residues short of the CDR3 end, and the missing part is taken from the germline J gene. The rearrangement links TRBV5 to TRBJ2-2, with 8 bases identical to TRBD1. The CDR3 length is 16 residues. Looked up from germline, CDR1 is LGHNA and CDR2 is YNLKQL (reference sequence). V lost 0 bases and J lost 2; bases outside the gene matches: 2. CDR3 DNA, as far as it was read: TGTGCCAGCAGCCAAGAAACAGGGGGGAACACCGGG. This codes for CASSQETGGNTG. The full CDR3 reads CASSQETGGNTGQLYF.

This clone was seen repeatedly, ten times or more. Mouse gene names and germline throughout. The missing CDR3 end, 4 residues past where the read stops, is filled in from the germline J gene. V usage is TRBV29 and J usage is TRBJ1-1; TRBD1 matches 7 bases. This CDR3 region has 12 residues. Germline CDR1 MSHET, CDR2 SYDVDS. The CDR3 loop is CASSPGQTEVFF. The sequenced CDR3 bases are TGTGCTAGCAGTCCGGGACAGACA. The full variable domain, in which reference TRBV29 and TRBJ1-1 provide the parts outside the CDR3, is DMKVTQMPRYLIKRMGENVLLECGQDMSHETMYWYRQDPGLGLQLIYISYDVDSNSEGDIPKGYRVSRKKREHFSLILDSAKTNQTSVYFCASSPGQTEVFFGKGTRLTVV.

By its share, this clone is medium-sized. Mouse germline and gene names are used. The sequence runs out 4 residues before the end of the CDR3; the remainder is reconstructed from the germline J gene. The J gene is TRBJ1-2, the V gene TRBV19, with TRBD1 identical over 8 bases. CDR1 and CDR2 from the germline V gene are FNHDT and SITEND (reference sequence). Losses at the gene ends were 4 bases for V and 0 bases for J; bases not matched to a gene: 2. This CDR3 is 14 amino acids long. CDR3 DNA, as far as it was read: TGTGCCAGCAGTGGGGACAGGACAAACTCC. This sequence encodes CASSGDRTNS. The CDR3 reads in full as CASSGDRTNSDYTF.

This clone is medium-sized by share. Mouse names are used for the genes. The read terminates 4 residues ahead of where the CDR3 ends, so the germline J gene completes it. The chain joins TRBV29 to TRBJ2-1; TRBD1 is a possible D gene (6 bases). The length of the CDR3 is 13 residues. CDR1 is MSHET and CDR2 is SYDVDS in the germline V gene. Trimming shortened V by 6 bases and J by 1 base, and 7 bases separated the two germline ends. CDR3 DNA (partial): TGTGCTAGCAGAACAGGGAACTATGCT. Its protein product is CASRTGNYA. The CDR3 in full is CASRTGNYAEQFF.

This clone was counted ten times or more. Germline and genes: mouse. The read ends 4 residues shy of where the CDR3 ends; the end is completed using the germline J gene. The chain recombines TRBV14 with TRBJ2-1, with 11 bases fitting TRBD2. V was pared by 4 bases and J by 3 bases, with 0 bases of the junction left unmatched. The length of the CDR3 is 14 residues. Germline CDR1 reads SGHDT; CDR2 reads FRDEAV. Here the CDR3 reads CASSDWGGYAEQFF. CDR3 DNA, as far as it was read: TGTGCCAGCAGTGACTGGGGGGGCTATGCT.

This clone was observed at least ten times. Gene and germline names: mouse. The read finishes 4 residues shy of the CDR3 end, and the germline J gene is used to complete it. The gene calls are TRBV19 and TRBJ2-3, with 8 nucleotides matching TRBD1. Looked up from germline, CDR1 is FNHDT and CDR2 is SITEND (reference sequence). Trimming cost V 0 bases and J 3 bases; bases outside gene matches: 3. The CDR3 spans 15 residues. The covered CDR3 bases are TGTGCCAGCAGTATAGTTCAGGGGGCGGCAGAA. The encoded protein is CASSIVQGAAE. The CDR3, in full, reads CASSIVQGAAETLYF.

This clone is labeled medium-sized. These gene names are mouse names. Read data end 4 residues before the CDR3 end; the end is taken from the germline J gene. The chain combines TRBV19 with TRBJ1-2; TRBD1 aligns across 7 bases. Germline V gene sequence: CDR1 FNHDT, CDR2 SITEND (reference sequence). J gave up 0 bases and V 6 bases, and 5 bases lay outside the gene matches. This CDR3 is built from 14 residues. The CDR3 reads CASTRDSANSDYTF. CDR3 bases read: TGTGCCAGCACCCGGGACAGTGCAAACTCC.

This clone is deemed large. The germline and genes are mouse ones. The read is 4 residues too short to cover the CDR3 end, so that end is filled in from the germline J gene. The genes are TRBV13-3 and TRBJ2-4, with TRBD2 matching over 13 bases. The CDR3 runs 13 residues. Per germline, CDR1 NNHDY and CDR2 SYVADS. The CDR3 reads CASRDWGGNTLYF. Incomplete CDR3 DNA: TGTGCCAGCAGGGACTGGGGGGGCAAC.

This clone has at least ten counts. All gene names here are mouse names. The read gets to within 4 residues of the CDR3 end, and the germline J gene fills in the rest. The chain has TRBV16 and TRBJ2-1; 8 bases are a match to TRBD1. This CDR3 has 17 residues. The V gene's germline CDR1 is SGHSA and CDR2 FRNQAP. J lost 1 base, V lost 0 bases, and 5 bases had no gene match. The part of the CDR3 DNA that was read is TGTGCAAGCAGCTTAGAGCCCCGGGACAGGAACTATGCT. Its protein is CASSLEPRDRNYA. The whole CDR3 sequence reads CASSLEPRDRNYAEQFF.

This clone appeared many times. Genes here carry mouse names. The read is 4 residues too short to cover the CDR3 end, so that end is filled in from the germline J gene. The chain uses TRBV31 and TRBJ2-3, with TRBD2 matching 7 bases. The CDR3 has 15 residues. The trim removed 3 bases at V and 0 bases at J, leaving 6 bases unmatched. The germline V gene encodes CDR1 GKSSPN and CDR2 SITVG. The sequenced CDR3 bases are TGTGCCTGGAGCCTACTGGGGCGTAGTGCAGAA. This sequence encodes CAWSLLGRSAE. The whole CDR3 region reads CAWSLLGRSAETLYF.

Only a few counts were recorded for this clone. The germline and genes are mouse ones. The read falls 4 residues short of the CDR3 end, and the missing part is taken from the germline J gene. V and J are TRBV5 and TRBJ1-4; a possible D gene is TRBD1 (6 bases). The V gene's germline CDR1 is LGHNA and CDR2 YNLKQL (reference sequence). The CDR3 has 16 residues. The covered CDR3 bases are TGTGCCAGCAGCCAAGAGTCTGGGGGGGCTGTCGAA. Protein: CASSQESGGAVE. The entire CDR3 protein is CASSQESGGAVERLFF.

A few counts support this clone. Genes and germline come from the mouse. The read ends 4 residues shy of where the CDR3 ends; the end is completed using the germline J gene. The V gene is TRBV13-2, the J gene TRBJ2-5; 9 bases map to TRBD1. The CDR3 runs 14 residues. Per the germline V gene, CDR1 is NNHNN and CDR2 is SYGAGS (reference sequence). With V trimmed by 5 bases and J by 2 bases, 3 bases remained unmatched. The CDR3 sequence is CASGGDRAQDTQYF. The DNA read from the CDR3 is TGTGCCAGCGGCGGGGACAGGGCCCAAGAC.

Comments on this clone: Gene names denote mouse genes. The CDR3 end is not reached by the read, which stops 4 residues before it; the germline J gene fills it in. V usage is TRBV20 and J usage is TRBJ2-1, with TRBD2 identical over 7 bases. Trimming cost V 1 base and J 3 bases; bases outside gene matches: 3. This CDR3 has 14 residues. The germline CDR1 and CDR2 sequences are GFQATS and STVNSAI. Partial CDR3 DNA: TGTGGTGCTAGGGCTGGGGGATCCTATGCT. This gives the protein CGARAGGSYA. The full CDR3 reads CGARAGGSYAEQFF.

This clone is medium-sized (0.01 to 0.1%). The gene symbols are mouse symbols. The sequenced CDR3 bases are TGCACCTGCAGTGCGGGACAGTCAAACACCGGG. Translated: CTCSAGQSNTG. The whole CDR3 reads CTCSAGQSNTGQLYF. This chain links TRBV1 with TRBJ2-2; 7 positions agree with TRBD1. The CDR3 end lies 4 residues beyond the end of the read and is filled in from the germline J gene. The CDR3 runs to 15 residues. CDR1 and CDR2 (germline): NSQYPW, LRSPGD (reference sequence). After removal of 3 bases from V and 0 bases from J, the junction contained 1 base not matched to a gene. Together with reference TRBV1 and TRBJ2-2, the CDR3 gives the full variable domain: VTLLEQNPRWRLVPRGQAVNLRCILKNSQYPWMSWYQQDLQKQLQWLFTLRSPGDKEVKSLPGADYLATRVTDTELRLQVANMSQGRTLYCTCSAGQSNTGQLYFGEGSKLTVL.

This clone came up many times. Gene names refer to mouse genes. Sequencing ends 4 residues short of the CDR3 end; the germline J gene provides the rest. The genes are TRBV5 and TRBJ2-1; perhaps TRBD1 as D (5 bases). CDR3 size: 14 residues. Per germline, CDR1 LGHNA and CDR2 YNLKQL (reference sequence). The germline V and J ends were trimmed by 1 base and 4 bases, with 8 bases remaining between them. CDR3 DNA, as far as it was read: TGTGCCAGCAGCCAAGGTGGACATTATGCT. Protein product: CASSQGGHYA. The full CDR3 is CASSQGGHYAEQFF.

This clone counts as medium-sized. The listed genes are named as in mouse. The part of the CDR3 DNA that was read is TGTGCTAGCAGTTTAGGGGGGGGGTTTAGTGCAGAA. Its protein is CASSLGGGFSAE. The full CDR3 protein is CASSLGGGFSAETLYF. The chain combines TRBV29 with TRBJ2-3, with 7 bases matching TRBD2. The read gets to within 4 residues of the CDR3 end, and the germline J gene fills in the rest. Germline assignment: CDR1 MSHET and CDR2 SYDVDS. The length of the CDR3 is 16 residues. Trimming at V came to 2 bases and at J to 0 bases, leaving 5 bases not matched to a gene. Together with reference TRBV29 and TRBJ2-3, the CDR3 gives the full variable domain: DMKVTQMPRYLIKRMGENVLLECGQDMSHETMYWYRQDPGLGLQLIYISYDVDSNSEGDIPKGYRVSRKKREHFSLILDSAKTNQTSVYFCASSLGGGFSAETLYFGSGTRLTVL.

This clone is medium-sized. Mouse names are used for the genes. The CDR3 is cut off 4 residues early in the read; its end comes from the germline J gene. This sequence joins TRBV19 and TRBJ2-3; tentatively, D is TRBD1 (5 bases). Germline V gene lookup returns CDR1 FNHDT and CDR2 SITEND (reference sequence). The V end lost 2 bases, the J end lost 1 base, and 8 bases lay between the germline ends. The CDR3 totals 14 residues. The CDR3: CASSIRAGAETLYF. CDR3 DNA (partial): TGTGCCAGCAGTATCAGGGCGGGTGCAGAA.

This clone came up many times. Gene names refer to mouse genes. The read finishes 4 residues shy of the CDR3 end, and the germline J gene is used to complete it. The chain is built from TRBV19 and TRBJ2-1; possible D gene TRBD2, 7 bases. Germline V gene sequence: CDR1 FNHDT, CDR2 SITEND (reference sequence). V dropped 0 bases and J dropped 3 bases, with 10 bases sitting between them. The CDR3 has 15 residues. This CDR3 reads CASSIGGARYAEQFF. CDR3 DNA, as far as it was read: TGTGCCAGCAGTATAGGGGGGGCTCGCTATGCT.

This clone was counted only a few times. Mouse gene names apply. The read halts 4 residues ahead of the CDR3 end, with the missing end drawn from the germline J gene. The chain is built from TRBV13-2 and TRBJ2-1; 8 positions match TRBD2. This CDR3 region has 15 residues. Germline V CDR1 and CDR2: NNHNN, SYGAGS (reference sequence). The V segment lost 4 bases and the J segment 3 bases; nucleotides outside the gene matches: 6. The CDR3 loop reads CASGPTGGSYAEQFF. The covered CDR3 bases are TGTGCCAGCGGTCCTACTGGGGGTAGCTATGCT.

In this sample, this clone is medium-sized (0.01 to 0.1%). The gene names given are mouse names. The read falls 4 residues short of the CDR3 end, and the missing part is taken from the germline J gene. The chain has TRBV3 and TRBJ2-5; weak D call: TRBD2 (5 bases). CDR1 and CDR2 (germline): SNHLY, FYNGKV (reference sequence). Trimming shortened V by 0 bases and J by 0 bases, and 13 bases separated the two germline ends. This CDR3 comprises 17 residues. The CDR3 sequence: CASSLALLLDNQDTQYF. The part of the CDR3 DNA that was read is TGTGCCAGCAGCTTAGCCCTCCTACTGGATAACCAAGAC.

This clone has ten or more counts. The gene names here belong to mouse. Read sequence stops 4 residues before the CDR3 end, and the germline J gene provides the missing end. V is TRBV31 and J is TRBJ2-1; 7 nucleotides agree with TRBD2. V was pared by 0 bases and J by 1 base, with 0 bases of the junction left unmatched. Germline CDR1 GKSSPN, CDR2 SITVG. The CDR3 has 14 residues. The CDR3 sequence is CAWSLWGNYAEQFF. The covered CDR3 bases are TGTGCCTGGAGTCTCTGGGGGAACTATGCT.

This clone has a handful of counts. Genes and germline are mouse. The read ends 4 residues early relative to the CDR3; the germline J gene fills the gap. The rearrangement uses TRBV29 and TRBJ2-5; the D gene is possibly TRBD1 (5 bases). The CDR3 contains 13 residues. Germline V CDR1 and CDR2: MSHET, SYDVDS. Trimming shortened V by 2 bases and J by 2 bases, and 5 bases separated the two germline ends. The CDR3 sequence is CASSLQGQDTQYF. The part of the CDR3 DNA that was read is TGTGCTAGCAGTTTACAGGGCCAAGAC.

At least ten counts were recorded for this clone. Gene names follow the mouse nomenclature. CDR3 amino acids: CASRDWGENTLYF. The DNA read from the CDR3 is TGTGCCAGCAGGGACTGGGGGGAAAAC. The chain is built from TRBV13-1 and TRBJ2-4, with 11 nucleotides matching TRBD2. The missing CDR3 end, 4 residues past where the read stops, is filled in from the germline J gene. Germline V gene sequence: CDR1 NSHNY, CDR2 SYGAGN. The CDR3 is 13 residues long.

In its sample, this clone ranks as medium-sized. Mouse germline and gene names are used. The read finishes 4 residues shy of the CDR3 end, and the germline J gene is used to complete it. The chain combines TRBV1 with TRBJ2-2, with a possible D match to TRBD2 (7 bases). From germline, CDR1 is NSQYPW and CDR2 LRSPGD (reference sequence). The CDR3 totals 15 residues. V was clipped by 1 base and J by 3 bases, with 9 bases between them. CDR3 sequence reads: CTCSAGGAYTGQLYF. CDR3 DNA (partial): TGCACCTGCAGTGCAGGGGGGGCGTACACCGGG.

This clone is classed as large. The gene names here belong to mouse. The read ends 4 residues early relative to the CDR3; the germline J gene fills the gap. The J gene is TRBJ1-1, the V gene TRBV1; weak D call: TRBD1 (6 bases). CDR3 length: 14 residues. Deletions cut 1 base from V and 2 bases from J, with 8 bases between. CDR1 is NSQYPW and CDR2 is LRSPGD in the germline V gene (reference sequence). CDR3 region: CTCSAGTDNTEVFF. The DNA read from the CDR3 is TGCACCTGCAGTGCAGGGACAGATAACACA.